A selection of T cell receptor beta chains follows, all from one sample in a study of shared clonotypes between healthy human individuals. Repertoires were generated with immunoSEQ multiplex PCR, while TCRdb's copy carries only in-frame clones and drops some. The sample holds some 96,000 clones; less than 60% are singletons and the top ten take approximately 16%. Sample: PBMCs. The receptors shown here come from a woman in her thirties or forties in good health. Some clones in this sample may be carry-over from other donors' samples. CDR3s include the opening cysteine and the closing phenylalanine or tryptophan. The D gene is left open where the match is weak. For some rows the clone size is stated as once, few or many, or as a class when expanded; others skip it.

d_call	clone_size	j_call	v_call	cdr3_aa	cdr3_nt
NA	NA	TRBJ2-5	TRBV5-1	CASSYSQETQYF	TGCGCCAGCAGCTATAGCCAAGAGACCCAGTACTTC
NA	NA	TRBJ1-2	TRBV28	CASSLQGGYGYTF	TGTGCCAGCAGTTTGCAGGGTGGCTATGGCTACACCTTC
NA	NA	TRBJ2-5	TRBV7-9	CASRREETQYF	TGTGCCAGCAGACGTGAGGAGACCCAGTACTTC
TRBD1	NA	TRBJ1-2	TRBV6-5	CASSKTGTYGYTF	TGTGCCAGCAGCAAGACAGGGACCTATGGCTACACCTTC
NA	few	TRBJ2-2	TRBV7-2	CASSPFGAANTGELFF	TGTGCCAGCAGCCCCTTTGGGGCAGCTAACACCGGGGAGCTGTTTTTT
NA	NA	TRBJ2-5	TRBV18	CASSPIGGTQETQYF	TGTGCCAGCTCCCCTATTGGCGGGACCCAAGAGACCCAGTACTTC
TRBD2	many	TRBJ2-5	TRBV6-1	CASSQLAGDSETQYF	TGTGCCAGCAGTCAGCTAGCGGGAGATTCTGAGACCCAGTACTTC
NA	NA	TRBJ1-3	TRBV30	CAFDVASGNTIYF	TGTGCCTTCGACGTCGCCTCTGGAAACACCATATATTTT
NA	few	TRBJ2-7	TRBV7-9	CASSRAGGPAYEQYF	TGTGCCAGCAGCCGAGCCGGGGGCCCAGCCTACGAGCAGTACTTC
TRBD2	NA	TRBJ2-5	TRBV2	CASSLGLAGNQETQYF	TGTGCCAGCAGCCTGGGACTAGCGGGGAATCAAGAGACCCAGTACTTC
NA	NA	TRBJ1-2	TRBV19	CASQQGIGGYTF	TGTGCCAGCCAGCAAGGGATAGGAGGCTACACCTTC
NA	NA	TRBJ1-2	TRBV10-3	CAISESAQEYGYTF	TGTGCCATCAGTGAGTCGGCCCAGGAGTATGGCTACACCTTC
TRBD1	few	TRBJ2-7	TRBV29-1	CSAVQGAYEQYF	TGCAGCGCAGTCCAGGGGGCCTACGAGCAGTACTTC
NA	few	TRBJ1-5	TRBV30	CAWSWSLDDQPQHF	TGTGCCTGGAGTTGGTCCCTGGACGATCAGCCCCAGCATTTT
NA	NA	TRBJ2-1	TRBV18	CASSPGTSSYNEQFF	TGTGCCAGCTCACCCGGCACTAGCTCCTACAATGAGCAGTTCTTC
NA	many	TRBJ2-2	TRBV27	CASRAVHTGELFF	TGTGCCAGCAGGGCAGTTCACACCGGGGAGCTGTTTTTT